These 22 T cell receptor beta chains were sequenced from one sample in a study of shared clonotypes between healthy human individuals. The assay was immunoSEQ multiplex PCR, and TCRdb's table has in-frame clones only and misses some. The sample consists of 1.5 million to 2.5 million clones, about 95% of them appearing once. The naive CD8 fraction comprised CD45RO-negative cells positively selected for CCR7 and excluded terminally differentiated effector memory CD45RA+ cells. The sample comprised naive CD8+ T cells sorted from blood. These receptors were obtained from a man between 18 and 29 years old in good health.

The chain employs TRBV4-3 and TRBJ2-5; the match to TRBD1 covers 11 bases. The CDR3 is 15 amino acids. V dropped 4 bases and J dropped 3; count of bases not matched to a gene: 4. Germline V gene sequence: CDR1 LGHNA, CDR2 YSLEER. The CDR3 region has the DNA TGCGCCAGCAGCCCCGGGACAGGGGGGGAAGAGACCCAGTACTTC. Translating gives CASSPGTGGEETQYF.

This chain joins TRBV19 and TRBJ1-1, with 7 bases lining up with TRBD1. The CDR3 is 17 amino acids. Trimming at V came to 4 bases and at J to 3 bases, leaving 14 bases not matched to a gene. The germline V gene encodes CDR1 LNHDA and CDR2 SQIVND (reference sequence). The CDR3 reads CASSKQSGGLLDTEAFF. CDR3 sequence (DNA): TGTGCCAGTAGTAAACAGTCAGGGGGACTTTTGGACACTGAAGCTTTCTTT.

This clone has a single count. This chain links TRBV6-5 with TRBJ2-7; TRBD1 matches 10 bases. V dropped 5 bases and J dropped 6; count of bases not matched to a gene: 4. CDR3 length: 13 amino acids. Germline-derived CDR1 and CDR2 are MNHEY and SVGAGI. CDR3 residues: CASSGQGGPEQYF. CDR3 in DNA: TGTGCCAGCAGTGGACAGGGGGGCCCCGAGCAGTACTTC.

The gene calls are TRBV4-1 and TRBJ2-7; 9 bases are a match to TRBD1. This CDR3 is built from 16 residues. Germline V CDR1 and CDR2: MGHRA, YSYEKL. The ends lost 0 bases at V and 1 base at J; junction bases unmatched: 4. DNA for the CDR3: TGCGCCAGCAGCCAAGATGCCGGGACAGGGTCCTACGAGCAGTACTTC. It codes for CASSQDAGTGSYEQYF.

Only one count was recorded for this clone. The chain recombines TRBV28 with TRBJ2-1; D may be TRBD2 (5 bases). This CDR3 has 17 residues. CDR1 is MDHEN, CDR2 SYDVKM, per germline. Trimming removed 1 base from V and 2 bases from J, with 15 bases in between. The CDR3 spells CASSLFPDLITYNEQFF. The DNA for the CDR3 is TGTGCCAGCAGTTTATTCCCGGACTTAATTACCTACAATGAGCAGTTCTTC.

V and J are TRBV6-1 and TRBJ2-7; D perhaps matches TRBD1 (5 bases). CDR1 and CDR2 (germline): MNHNS, SASEGT. This CDR3 has 12 amino acids. V lost 7 bases and J lost 0, with 7 bases in between. CDR3 sequence reads: CASIDSSYEQYF. DNA for the CDR3: TGTGCCAGCATCGACAGCTCCTACGAGCAGTACTTC.

Note on this clone: The sample has other DNA sequences that encode this CDR3 too. The chain has TRBV5-4 and TRBJ2-7, with no clear D. Germline V lookup: CDR1 SGHNT, CDR2 YYREEE (reference sequence). This CDR3 region has 13 residues. Trimming removed 0 bases at V and 1 base at J, with 5 bases between. The CDR3: CASSLANSYEQYF. The DNA of the CDR3 is TGTGCCAGCAGCTTGGCCAATTCCTACGAGCAGTACTTC.

The chain uses TRBV14 and TRBJ1-6; TRBD1 might be the D (5 bases). Trimming took 3 bases from V and 10 from J, leaving 16 bases between them. Germline values: CDR1 SGHDN, CDR2 FVKESK. The CDR3 spans 15 residues. CDR3 DNA sequence: TGTGCCAGCAGCCATCTCGCTGGGTGGGACTCACCCCTCCACTTT. Protein sequence: CASSHLAGWDSPLHF. The full variable domain, its missing parts supplied by reference TRBV14 and TRBJ1-6, is EAGVTQFPSHSVIEKGQTVTLRCDPISGHDNLYWYRRVMGKEIKFLLHFVKESKQDESGMPNNRFLAERTGGTYSTLKVQPAELEDSGVYFCASSHLAGWDSPLHFGNGTRLTVT.

The rearrangement joins TRBV19 to TRBJ1-1, with D unresolved. V dropped 7 bases and J dropped 3 bases, with 6 bases sitting between them. The CDR3 has 11 amino acids. The germline V gene has CDR1 LNHDA and CDR2 SQIVND (reference sequence). CDR3 loop: CASTLYTEAFF. The CDR3 DNA reads as TGTGCCAGTACCCTCTACACTGAAGCTTTCTTT.

About this clone itself: Within the sample, other DNA sequences also encode this same CDR3. The rearrangement links TRBV7-8 to TRBJ2-1; tentatively, D is TRBD1 (6 bases). V lost 1 base, J lost 2 bases, and 9 bases lay in between. The germline V gene encodes CDR1 SGHVS and CDR2 FQNEAQ. This CDR3 region has 15 residues. DNA of the CDR3: TGTGCCAGCAGCTTAGGTGGGGGCCCCTACAATGAGCAGTTCTTC. It is translated as CASSLGGGPYNEQFF.

This chain joins TRBV30 and TRBJ2-7; D remains unclear. CDR1 GTSNPN and CDR2 SVGIG come from the germline V gene (reference sequence). Trimming took 3 bases from V and 1 from J, leaving 13 bases between them. CDR3 length: 14 residues. The DNA of the CDR3 is TGTGCCTGGAGGGTTCCAGGATCATCCTACGAGCAGTACTTC. The encoded protein is CAWRVPGSSYEQYF.

The genes are TRBV2 and TRBJ1-4; D is perhaps TRBD1 (6 bases). In germline, CDR1 is SNHLY, CDR2 FYNNEI. The V end was cut by 6 bases, the J end by 3 bases, with 14 bases between. The CDR3 has 15 residues. For the CDR3, the DNA is TGTGCCAGCAGCCTAAACAGGGCGGCTAATGAAAAACTGTTTTTT. It yields the protein CASSLNRAANEKLFF. The variable domain in full, completed from reference TRBV2 and TRBJ1-4, reads EPEVTQTPSHQVTQMGQEVILRCVPISNHLYFYWYRQILGQKVEFLVSFYNNEISEKSEIFDDQFSVERPDGSNFTLKIRSTKLEDSAMYFCASSLNRAANEKLFFGSGTQLSVL.

This clone was found a few times. The V call is TRBV4-1, the J call TRBJ2-7; a possible D gene is TRBD2 (5 bases). The germline V and J ends were trimmed by 1 base and 6 bases, with 16 bases remaining between them. The CDR3 is made up of 15 amino acids. The germline V gene encodes CDR1 MGHRA and CDR2 YSYEKL. This CDR3 is CASSQVPRTPIEQYF. CDR3 nucleotides: TGCGCCAGCAGCCAAGTACCGAGGACTCCTATCGAGCAGTACTTC.

The gene calls are TRBV27 and TRBJ2-1; tentatively, D is TRBD1 or TRBD2 (6 bases each). Germline lookup yields CDR1 MNHEY and CDR2 SMNVEV (reference sequence). Trimming took 3 bases from V and 1 from J, leaving 10 bases between them. The CDR3 totals 15 residues. The CDR3 sequence: CASSFWGASYNEQFF. CDR3 in DNA: TGTGCCAGCAGTTTTTGGGGGGCTTCCTACAATGAGCAGTTCTTC.

Notes on this clone: The same CDR3 can be traced to other DNA sequences in this sample. The chain couples TRBV27 to TRBJ2-1, with 7 positions matching TRBD2. The CDR3 has 13 residues. Germline V gives CDR1 MNHEY, CDR2 SMNVEV (reference sequence). Trimming removed 2 bases from V and 7 bases from J; junction bases left unmatched: 2. This CDR3 reads CASSLAGVNEQFF. CDR3 bases: TGTGCCAGCAGTTTAGCGGGGGTAAATGAGCAGTTCTTC.

The gene calls are TRBV10-1 and TRBJ2-2; D gene ambiguous. The CDR3 extends over 12 amino acids. The ends were cut back, 4 bases at V and 4 bases at J, with 4 bases in the middle. Germline CDR1 is WNHNN and CDR2 is SYGVQD (reference sequence). The CDR3 reads CASSVGTGELFF. The CDR3 DNA reads TGCGCCAGCAGTGTGGGCACCGGGGAGCTGTTTTTT.

The rearrangement joins TRBV7-9 to TRBJ1-1, with 10 bases matching TRBD1. This CDR3 has 17 amino acids. V lost 0 bases and J lost 6; bases outside the gene matches: 10. Looked up from germline, CDR1 is SEHNR and CDR2 is FQNEAQ (reference sequence). The CDR3 reads CASSLAGTGEWWAEAFF. The CDR3 DNA follows: TGTGCCAGCAGCTTAGCTGGGACAGGGGAGTGGTGGGCTGAAGCTTTCTTT.

The J gene is TRBJ1-1, the V gene TRBV19; D may be TRBD1 (5 bases). V gave up 7 bases and J gave up 3 bases, with 15 bases separating them. The germline V gene encodes CDR1 LNHDA and CDR2 SQIVND (reference sequence). The CDR3 has 14 residues. The CDR3 coding sequence is TGTGCCAGTACCCCAGGACACGTGGACACTGAAGCTTTCTTT. This gives the protein CASTPGHVDTEAFF.

Points on this clone: At the DNA level, this CDR3 is encoded by other sequences in the same sample as well. V gene TRBV19 combines with J gene TRBJ1-1; the D is unclear. Germline CDR1 LNHDA, CDR2 SQIVND (reference sequence). The length of the CDR3 is 12 residues. With 3 bases removed from V and 2 bases from J, the gap between germline ends came to 4 bases. CDR3 sequence: CASSMGNTEAFF. The CDR3 DNA sequence: TGTGCCAGTAGTATGGGAAACACTGAAGCTTTCTTT.

The chain is built from TRBV9 and TRBJ2-5; 10 positions agree with TRBD2. V shed 0 bases, J shed 4 bases, and the junction held 6 bases outside the gene matches. The CDR3 covers 16 residues. Germline V gene lookup returns CDR1 SGDLS and CDR2 YYNGEE. CDR3 loop: CASSVEASGSGETQYF. CDR3 coding DNA: TGTGCCAGCAGCGTAGAGGCTAGCGGGAGTGGAGAGACCCAGTACTTC.

The chain joins TRBV15 to TRBJ2-1; D is uncertain. V dropped 3 bases and J dropped 7 bases, with 13 bases sitting between them. The CDR3 runs 14 residues. Germline loops: CDR1 LNHNV, CDR2 YYDKDF (reference sequence). CDR3 residues: CATSSALGWNEQFF. Written as DNA, the CDR3 is TGTGCCACCAGCAGCGCCCTCGGGTGGAATGAGCAGTTCTTC.

The rearrangement uses TRBV15 and TRBJ2-5; the match to TRBD2 covers 14 bases. The CDR3 is 17 amino acids. Trimming removed 3 bases from V and 1 base from J; junction bases left unmatched: 4. Germline V gives CDR1 LNHNV, CDR2 YYDKDF (reference sequence). The CDR3, as DNA: TGTGCCACCAGCAGTGGGACTAGCGGGAGCCTCCAAGAGACCCAGTACTTC. It encodes CATSSGTSGSLQETQYF.